The 18 T cell receptor beta chains listed next were all sequenced from one sample in a study of blood T cell repertoires in COVID-19. Sequencing used immunoSEQ multiplex PCR; TCRdb keeps in-frame clones, though not all of them. The table lists 55,000 to 60,000 clones, approximately 88% of them singletons, with about 15% in the top ten. Sequenced sample: peripheral blood. These TCRs come from a man between 65 and 80 years old with active COVID-19.

The J gene is TRBJ1-2, the V gene TRBV18; perhaps TRBD1 as D (5 bases). Trimming stripped 1 base from V and 7 bases from J, with 7 bases between. Germline-derived CDR1 and CDR2 are KGHSH and LQKENI. The CDR3 totals 12 residues. The CDR3 DNA follows: TGTGCCAGCTCACCACTCCAGGGTGGCTACACCTTC. Translation gives CASSPLQGGYTF. Drawing the rest from reference TRBV18 and TRBJ1-2, the complete variable domain is NAGVMQNPRHLVRRRGQEARLRCSPMKGHSHVYWYRQLPEEGLKFMVYLQKENIIDESGMPKERFSAEFPKEGPSILRIQQVVRGDSAAYFCASSPLQGGYTFGSGTRLTVV.

J is TRBJ2-3 and V is TRBV3-1 (or the pseudogene TRBV3-2); 8 bases map to TRBD1. Germline V CDR1 and CDR2: LGHDT, YNNKEL (reference sequence). Trimming took 0 bases from V and 5 from J; bases not matched to a gene: 4. The CDR3 covers 15 residues. The CDR3 coding sequence is TGTGCCAGCAGCCAAGAATGGACAGGGCTAGATACGCAGTATTTT. Amino acid sequence: CASSQEWTGLDTQYF.

The chain links TRBV14 to TRBJ2-3; a weak D match, TRBD1 (5 bases). There are 15 residues in the CDR3. V was trimmed by 3 bases and J by 5 bases, leaving 15 bases between them. Germline values: CDR1 SGHDN, CDR2 FVKESK. Written as DNA, the CDR3 is TGTGCCAGCAGCCACCAGGGTTCCTGGGGAGATACGCAGTATTTT. As protein: CASSHQGSWGDTQYF. The full variable domain, with the rest looked up from reference TRBV14 and TRBJ2-3, is EAGVTQFPSHSVIEKGQTVTLRCDPISGHDNLYWYRRVMGKEIKFLLHFVKESKQDESGMPNNRFLAERTGGTYSTLKVQPAELEDSGVYFCASSHQGSWGDTQYFGPGTRLTVL.

The V call is TRBV29-1, the J call TRBJ2-7; a possible D gene is TRBD2 (5 bases). The V and J ends lost 7 bases and 0 bases respectively, with 22 bases between them. Germline CDR1 SQVTM, CDR2 ANQGSEA. The length of the CDR3 is 16 residues. The CDR3 loop reads CSGARPGLGGSYEQYF. CDR3 nucleotides: TGCAGCGGGGCCCGGCCGGGGTTGGGCGGCTCCTACGAGCAGTACTTC.

J is TRBJ2-1 and V is TRBV18; D remains ambiguous. The CDR3 contains 16 residues. Per the germline V gene, CDR1 is KGHSH and CDR2 is LQKENI. With 1 base removed from V and 0 bases from J, the gap between germline ends came to 10 bases. The CDR3 region is CASSPLTSSSYNEQFF. CDR3 coding DNA: TGTGCCAGCTCACCACTGACTTCAAGCTCCTACAATGAGCAGTTCTTC.

Points on this clone: Additional DNA sequences in this sample encode the identical CDR3. The chain combines TRBV28 with TRBJ1-4; 7 bases line up with TRBD1. Looked up from germline, CDR1 is MDHEN and CDR2 is SYDVKM. This CDR3 has 15 amino acids. Unmatched junction bases numbered 7, after V lost 4 bases and J lost 5 bases. CDR3 in DNA: TGTGCCAGCAGTTCCATGAGACAGGGAAATGAAAAACTGTTTTTT. Encoded protein: CASSSMRQGNEKLFF.

The chain is built from TRBV30 and TRBJ1-6; D ambiguous. The CDR3 is 15 residues long. Germline loops: CDR1 GTSNPN, CDR2 SVGIG (reference sequence). The V end was cut by 2 bases, the J end by 11 bases, with 19 bases between. As DNA, the CDR3 is TGTGCCTGGAGTACTTTGGGAGTCGGCGGGCCACCCCTCCACTTT. It is translated as CAWSTLGVGGPPLHF.

V is TRBV30 and J is TRBJ2-2; 7 bases line up with TRBD1. Germline V gene lookup returns CDR1 GTSNPN and CDR2 SVGIG (reference sequence). With V trimmed by 4 bases and J by 6 bases, 5 bases remained unmatched. The CDR3 extends over 13 amino acids. CDR3 residues: CAWTTGWSGELFF. The CDR3 DNA is TGTGCCTGGACGACAGGGTGGTCCGGGGAGCTGTTTTTT.

The chain carries TRBV2 and TRBJ1-1; D is possibly TRBD1 (6 bases). The CDR3 runs to 14 residues. V was cut by 5 bases and J by 2 bases, with 12 bases left in between. Germline V gene data show CDR1 as SNHLY and CDR2 as FYNNEI. The CDR3 reads CASSQQGINTEAFF. The CDR3 DNA reads TGTGCCAGCAGTCAACAGGGAATTAACACTGAAGCTTTCTTT.

CDR3: CAIKRGSGNEKLFF. The CDR3 nucleotides are TGTGCCATCAAAAGGGGTTCGGGTAATGAAAAACTGTTTTTT. This chain uses TRBV10-3 with TRBJ1-4, with TRBD1 as a possible D gene (5 bases). Germline V lookup: CDR1 ENHRY, CDR2 SYGVKD. The CDR3 has 14 residues. Trimming removed 7 bases from V and 4 bases from J, with 13 bases in between.

J is TRBJ2-3 and V is TRBV7-3; 9 bases are shared with TRBD2. The ends lost 5 bases at V and 6 bases at J; junction bases unmatched: 6. Germline V gene lookup returns CDR1 SGHTA and CDR2 FQGTGA. The CDR3 consists of 14 residues. The CDR3 sequence: CASSQSTSGDTQYF. CDR3 coding DNA: TGTGCCAGCAGCCAGTCGACTAGCGGTGATACGCAGTATTTT. The full variable domain, completed using reference TRBV7-3 and TRBJ2-3, is GAGVSQTPSNKVTEKGKYVELRCDPISGHTALYWYRQSLGQGPEFLIYFQGTGAADDSGLPNDRFFAVRPEGSVSTLKIQRTERGDSAVYLCASSQSTSGDTQYFGPGTRLTVL.

The CDR3 region is CASIRGDTQYF. CDR3 bases: TGCGCCAGCATTCGAGGAGATACGCAGTATTTT. The chain employs TRBV5-1 and TRBJ2-3; the D is unclear. Germline CDR1 reads SGHRS; CDR2 reads YFSETQ. The V and J ends lost 6 bases and 5 bases respectively, with 7 bases between them. This CDR3 contains 11 residues. Based on the CDR3 plus reference TRBV5-1 and TRBJ2-3, the full variable domain is KAGVTQTPRYLIKTRGQQVTLSCSPISGHRSVSWYQQTPGQGLQFLFEYFSETQRNKGNFPGRFSGRQFSNSRSEMNVSTLELGDSALYLCASIRGDTQYFGPGTRLTVL.

This chain links TRBV3-1 (or the pseudogene TRBV3-2) with TRBJ2-7, with D maybe TRBD1 (6 bases). Per germline, CDR1 LGHDT and CDR2 YNNKEL (reference sequence). Trimming pared 1 base from V and 6 bases from J, leaving 19 bases between. This CDR3 is built from 16 residues. The CDR3 DNA reads TGTGCCAGCAGCCAAGGCTCGGGACAAAGAAAATTCGAGCAGTACTTC. Translation gives CASSQGSGQRKFEQYF.

V gene TRBV28 combines with J gene TRBJ2-1; 13 bases match TRBD2. The CDR3 spans 17 residues. Germline V gives CDR1 MDHEN, CDR2 SYDVKM. Losses at the gene ends were 1 base for V and 7 bases for J; bases not matched to a gene: 7. CDR3 coding DNA: TGTGCCAGCAGTTTATTCCGGACTAGCGGGAGAGGTAATGAGCAGTTCTTC. It is translated as CASSLFRTSGRGNEQFF.

The V gene is TRBV5-4, the J gene TRBJ2-7; 7 bases align to TRBD2. The length of the CDR3 is 14 residues. From germline, CDR1 is SGHNT and CDR2 YYREEE (reference sequence). V lost 4 bases, J lost 4 bases, and 8 bases stayed unmatched. Here the CDR3 DNA reads TGTGCCAGCAGCAACGGGGGACTATCTTACGAGCAGTACTTC. This encodes CASSNGGLSYEQYF.

The gene calls are TRBV19 and TRBJ2-1; 7 nucleotides align to TRBD2. The CDR3 sequence is 15 residues long. V lost 9 bases and J lost 2; bases outside the gene matches: 10. Germline values: CDR1 LNHDA, CDR2 SQIVND (reference sequence). CDR3 sequence: CASSAGHEAYNEQFF. Written as DNA, the CDR3 is TGTGCCAGCTCAGCGGGGCATGAAGCCTACAATGAGCAGTTCTTC.

The gene calls are TRBV7-3 and TRBJ2-5; 8 bases are shared with TRBD1. Trimming at V came to 5 bases and at J to 4 bases, leaving 3 bases not matched to a gene. CDR1 and CDR2 from the germline V gene are SGHTA and FQGTGA. The CDR3 contains 13 residues. CDR3 sequence reads: CASSRGTGETQYF. Written as DNA, the CDR3 is TGTGCCAGCAGCCGCGGGACAGGAGAGACCCAGTACTTC.

The chain carries TRBV28 and TRBJ2-3, with 10 bases aligning to TRBD1. This CDR3 has 15 amino acids. Per germline, CDR1 MDHEN and CDR2 SYDVKM. Trimming took 3 bases from V and 5 from J; bases not matched to a gene: 5. In nucleotides, the CDR3 is TGTGCCAGCAGTTTCCCGGACAGGGGGGGAGATACGCAGTATTTT. Translating it yields CASSFPDRGGDTQYF.